These T cell receptor beta chains were read from a single sample in a study of cytomegalovirus exposure and HLA in healthy donors. Generated by immunoSEQ multiplex PCR, the TCRdb table keeps only in-frame clones and is missing some. The data contain 250,000 or so clones, approximately 87% of them seen just once; the ten biggest clones take up about 2.8%. The sequencing sample was made of PBMCs. These receptors came from a man between 18 and 35 years old in good health and CMV-seronegative. The CDR3 runs from the conserved cysteine through the conserved F or W. Fields, in order: J gene, V gene, clone size, D gene, CDR3 DNA, CDR3 protein. A D gene is named only where the DNA matches it firmly. Clone size is given for some rows only: seen once, a few or many times, or a class if the clone is expanded.

J gene: TRBJ2-2; V gene: TRBV2; clone size: few; D gene: -; CDR3 DNA: TGTGCCAGCAGTGTGACTTCCACCGGGGAGCTGTTTTTT; CDR3 protein: CASSVTSTGELFF
J gene: TRBJ2-3; V gene: TRBV2; clone size: -; D gene: TRBD2; CDR3 DNA: TGTGCCAGCAGTGATAGCGGGGGGACAACTAGCACAGATACGCAGTATTTT; CDR3 protein: CASSDSGGTTSTDTQYF
J gene: TRBJ1-1; V gene: TRBV5-4; clone size: -; D gene: -; CDR3 DNA: TGTGCCAGCAGCTCGACGGACAGACCATACACTGAAGCTTTCTTT; CDR3 protein: CASSSTDRPYTEAFF
J gene: TRBJ2-3; V gene: TRBV10-3; clone size: -; D gene: -; CDR3 DNA: TGTGCCATCAGTGGGGGGCATTCGAAAGATACGCAGTATTTT; CDR3 protein: CAISGGHSKDTQYF
J gene: TRBJ1-5; V gene: TRBV7-2; clone size: once; D gene: TRBD1; CDR3 DNA: TGTGCCAGCAGCTTAGCCGGGGGACAGGGCTGGCAGCCCCAGCATTTT; CDR3 protein: CASSLAGGQGWQPQHF
J gene: TRBJ1-1; V gene: TRBV27; clone size: -; D gene: -; CDR3 DNA: TGTGCCAGCAGTTTAACAGGGCTAATGAACACTGAAGCTTTCTTT; CDR3 protein: CASSLTGLMNTEAFF
J gene: TRBJ2-7; V gene: TRBV18; clone size: -; D gene: -; CDR3 DNA: TGTGCCAGCTCACCCCGAACCGAGGATGCTCCGTACTTC; CDR3 protein: CASSPRTEDAPYF
J gene: TRBJ2-7; V gene: TRBV6-1; clone size: -; D gene: -; CDR3 DNA: TGTGCCAGCAGTGAAGCAGAGGGCCCCTACGAGCAGTACTTC; CDR3 protein: CASSEAEGPYEQYF
J gene: TRBJ1-5; V gene: TRBV15; clone size: -; D gene: TRBD1; CDR3 DNA: TGTGCCACCAGCAGAGATATTTCGGGACAGATTTATAGCAATCAGCCCCAGCATTTT; CDR3 protein: CATSRDISGQIYSNQPQHF
J gene: TRBJ1-5; V gene: TRBV28; clone size: -; D gene: -; CDR3 DNA: TGTGCCAGCACTTCACCGGTTAGGGGGAGCAATCAGCCCCAGCATTTT; CDR3 protein: CASTSPVRGSNQPQHF
J gene: TRBJ1-2; V gene: TRBV28; clone size: -; D gene: -; CDR3 DNA: TGTGCCAGCACCACCTTCTCAGGGGCAACTTACTATGGCTACACCTTC; CDR3 protein: CASTTFSGATYYGYTF
J gene: TRBJ2-1; V gene: TRBV27; clone size: -; D gene: TRBD1; CDR3 DNA: TGTGCCAGCAGTCCGACAGGGGGTTGGGACAATGAGCAGTTCTTC; CDR3 protein: CASSPTGGWDNEQFF
J gene: TRBJ2-2; V gene: TRBV7-3; clone size: -; D gene: -; CDR3 DNA: TGTGCCAGCAGCTTTATGGCGGAGACCGGGGAGCTGTTTTTT; CDR3 protein: CASSFMAETGELFF
J gene: TRBJ1-1; V gene: TRBV18; clone size: -; D gene: -; CDR3 DNA: TGTGCCAGCTCACCACCCGAGCAGGTCGTGACTGAAGCTTTCTTT; CDR3 protein: CASSPPEQVVTEAFF
J gene: TRBJ2-2; V gene: TRBV4-3; clone size: once; D gene: TRBD2; CDR3 DNA: TGCGCCAGCAGCCAAGATCGGGCTAGCGGGGGGGGCGCCGGGGAGCTGTTTTTT; CDR3 protein: CASSQDRASGGGAGELFF
J gene: TRBJ2-1; V gene: TRBV5-1; clone size: -; D gene: -; CDR3 DNA: TGCGCCAGCAGCTTGGTCAGGGACAATGAGCAGTTCTTC; CDR3 protein: CASSLVRDNEQFF
J gene: TRBJ2-7; V gene: TRBV10-1; clone size: -; D gene: -; CDR3 DNA: TGCGCCAGCACCCGACTCCCCGTGTACGAGCAGTACTTC; CDR3 protein: CASTRLPVYEQYF
J gene: TRBJ2-5; V gene: TRBV2; clone size: -; D gene: TRBD2; CDR3 DNA: TGTGCCAGGAAACCTGGGACTAGCGAGGGGGAGACCCAGTACTTC; CDR3 protein: CARKPGTSEGETQYF
J gene: TRBJ2-7; V gene: TRBV5-1; clone size: once; D gene: -; CDR3 DNA: TGCGCCAGCAGCTTCGGTGTGGACGAGCAGTACTTC; CDR3 protein: CASSFGVDEQYF
J gene: TRBJ2-7; V gene: TRBV12-5; clone size: once; D gene: TRBD1; CDR3 DNA: TGTGCTAGTGGAGGATTGGGACAGGGGGCCTACGAGCAGTACTTC; CDR3 protein: CASGGLGQGAYEQYF
J gene: TRBJ2-1; V gene: TRBV30; clone size: -; D gene: TRBD2; CDR3 DNA: TGTGCCTGGAAATCTGGACTAGCGGGAGTAAATGAGCAGTTCTTC; CDR3 protein: CAWKSGLAGVNEQFF
J gene: TRBJ2-2; V gene: TRBV2; clone size: many; D gene: TRBD1; CDR3 DNA: TGTGCCAGCAGTGAATCCCCAGACAGGGCCAACACCGGGGAGCTGTTTTTT; CDR3 protein: CASSESPDRANTGELFF
J gene: TRBJ2-7; V gene: TRBV10-1; clone size: -; D gene: TRBD2; CDR3 DNA: TGCGCCAGCAGTGAGAAGGGTCTAGCGGCCTCCTACGAGCAGTACTTC; CDR3 protein: CASSEKGLAASYEQYF
J gene: TRBJ1-4; V gene: TRBV4-3; clone size: few; D gene: -; CDR3 DNA: TGCGCCAGCAGCAGGCAGGGTGTGGGAGAAAAACTGTTTTTT; CDR3 protein: CASSRQGVGEKLFF
J gene: TRBJ2-5; V gene: TRBV18; clone size: -; D gene: -; CDR3 DNA: TGTGCCAGCTCACCACCGAGGGATCAAGAGACCCAGTACTTC; CDR3 protein: CASSPPRDQETQYF
J gene: TRBJ2-1; V gene: TRBV9; clone size: -; D gene: -; CDR3 DNA: TGTGCCAGCAGCGCCCAGCCATTCAGGGGTAACAATGAGCAGTTCTTC; CDR3 protein: CASSAQPFRGNNEQFF